The sample holds many counts of the clone carrying this T cell receptor beta chain. Its antigen is still unknown. This sample was taken from a study of T cells in Graves' hyperthyroidism and ophthalmopathy. Overall study context: Peripheral blood specimens were obtained at initial diagnosis, prior to any treatment.

The source material, RNA transcripts, was used to amplify TCR beta CDR3 regions. The TCR CDR3 was amplified in a first-round RT-PCR using the HTBI primer set. Each CDR3 protein gets one entry after TCRdb re-called the multiplex PCR reads with MiXCR. The table includes under 350,000 distinct CDR3 sequences, around a fifth detected once. Broader study findings: The majority of expanded thyroid clonotypes above 0.001 also appeared in blood.

Per germline, CDR1 SGHAT and CDR2 FQDESV (reference sequence). The CDR3 covers 17 residues. The V gene end was trimmed by 2 bases and the J gene end by 8 bases; junction bases not matched to a gene: 9. J is TRBJ2-1 and V is TRBV11-1; TRBD2 matches at 13 bases. The specimen sequenced was blood. This TCR was recovered from a woman between 45 and 65 years old with Graves' hyperthyroidism. CDR3 in amino acids: CASSLKLAGGPTDEQFF. The CDR3 nucleotides are TGTGCCAGCAGCTTAAAACTAGCGGGAGGGCCAACCGATGAGCAGTTCTTC. Complete variable domain (other parts from reference TRBV11-1 and TRBJ2-1): EAEVAQSPRYKITEKSQAVAFWCDPISGHATLYWYRQILGQGPELLVQFQDESVVDDSQLPKDRFSAERLKGVDSTLKIQPAELGDSAMYLCASSLKLAGGPTDEQFFGPGTRLTVL.